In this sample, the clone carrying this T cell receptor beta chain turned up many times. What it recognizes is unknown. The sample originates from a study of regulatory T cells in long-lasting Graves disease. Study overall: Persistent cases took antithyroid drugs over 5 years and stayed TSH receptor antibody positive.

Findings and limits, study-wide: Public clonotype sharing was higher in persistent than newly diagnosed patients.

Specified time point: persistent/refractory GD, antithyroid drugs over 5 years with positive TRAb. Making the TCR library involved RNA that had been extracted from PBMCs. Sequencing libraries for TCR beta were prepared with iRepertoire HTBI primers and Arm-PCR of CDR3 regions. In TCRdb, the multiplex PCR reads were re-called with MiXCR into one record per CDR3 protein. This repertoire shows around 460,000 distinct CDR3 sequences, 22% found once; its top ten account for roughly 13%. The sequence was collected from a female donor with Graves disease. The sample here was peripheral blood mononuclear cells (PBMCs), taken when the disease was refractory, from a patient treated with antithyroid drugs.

CDR3 in amino acids: CASSTGDNYGYTF. The CDR3 DNA is TGTGCCAGCTCAACGGGGGATAACTATGGCTACACCTTC. The chain is built from TRBV6-1 and TRBJ1-2; the D gene is possibly TRBD1 (5 bases). The germline V and J ends were trimmed by 8 bases and 1 base, with 11 bases remaining between them. The length of the CDR3 is 13 residues. CDR1 and CDR2 from the germline V gene are MNHNS and SASEGT.